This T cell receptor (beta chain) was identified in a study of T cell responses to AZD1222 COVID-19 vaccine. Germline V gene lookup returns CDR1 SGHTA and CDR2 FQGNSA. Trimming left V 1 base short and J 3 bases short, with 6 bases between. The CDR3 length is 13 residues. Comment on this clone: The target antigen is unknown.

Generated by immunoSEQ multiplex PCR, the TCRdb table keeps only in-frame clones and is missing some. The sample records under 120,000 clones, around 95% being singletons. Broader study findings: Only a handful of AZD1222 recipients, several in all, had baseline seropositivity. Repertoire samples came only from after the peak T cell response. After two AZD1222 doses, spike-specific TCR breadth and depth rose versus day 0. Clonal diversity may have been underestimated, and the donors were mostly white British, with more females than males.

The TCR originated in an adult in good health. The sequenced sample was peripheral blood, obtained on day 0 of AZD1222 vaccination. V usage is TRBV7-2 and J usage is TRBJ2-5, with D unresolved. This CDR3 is CASSLEREETQYF. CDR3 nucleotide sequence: TGTGCCAGCAGCTTAGAAAGGGAAGAGACCCAGTACTTC.